These 9 T cell receptor beta chains share one sample of origin, sequenced in a study of blood T cells in healthy people across ages. Primers used in a second PCR of roughly 6 to 11 cycles were a sample-barcoded 5' primer and a J-beta primer mix. Each CDR3 protein is one row after TCRdb ran MiXCR on the 5' RACE reads. In the table there are 600,000 or so distinct CDR3 sequences, under 25% of which are singletons. The source material was blood. These receptors came from a man between 65 and 85 years old in good health.

The chain joins TRBV16 to TRBJ1-2; D ambiguous. Looked up from germline, CDR1 is KGHSY and CDR2 is FQNENV. The CDR3 extends over 13 amino acids. V lost 2 bases and J 5 bases, leaving 9 bases between the germline ends. CDR3 sequence: CASSQTGYYGYTF. For the CDR3, the DNA is TGTGCCAGCAGCCAAACGGGTTATTATGGCTACACCTTC. Supplemented by reference TRBV16 and TRBJ1-2, the full variable domain reads GEEVAQTPKHLVRGEGQKAKLYCAPIKGHSYVFWYQQVLKNEFKFLISFQNENVFDETGMPKERFSAKCLPNSPCSLEIQATKLEDSAVYFCASSQTGYYGYTFGSGTRLTVV.

Remarks on this clonotype: A clone one base away is much larger, so this may be a read error. V and J are TRBV7-2 and TRBJ1-6; D is uncertain. The germline CDR1 and CDR2 sequences are SGHTA and FQGNSA. This CDR3 contains 15 residues. CDR3 sequence (DNA): TGTGCCCGCAGCTTAGTGGAGGGAACAAATTCACCCCTCCACTTT. Protein sequence: CARSLVEGTNSPLHF.

The chain has TRBV28 and TRBJ2-2; 11 nucleotides agree with TRBD2. CDR3 length: 20 amino acids. Trimming at V came to 3 bases and at J to 2 bases, leaving 14 bases not matched to a gene. Germline loops: CDR1 MDHEN, CDR2 SYDVKM. The CDR3: CASSFFGAGLAATNTGELFF. The CDR3 bases are TGTGCCAGCAGTTTCTTTGGAGCGGGACTAGCGGCCACAAACACCGGGGAGCTGTTTTTT.

This clonotype showed up many times. The CDR3 DNA sequence: TGCGCCAGCAGCTTGGCTAAGAACACTGAAGCTTTCTTT. This sequence encodes CASSLAKNTEAFF. This sequence joins TRBV5-1 and TRBJ1-1, with no clear D. The CDR3 extends over 13 amino acids. Germline CDR1 is SGHRS and CDR2 is YFSETQ. The V end lost 0 bases, the J end lost 1 base, and 4 bases lay between the germline ends. The entire variable domain, with the rest obtained from reference TRBV5-1 and TRBJ1-1, is as follows: KAGVTQTPRYLIKTRGQQVTLSCSPISGHRSVSWYQQTPGQGLQFLFEYFSETQRNKGNFPGRFSGRQFSNSRSEMNVSTLELGDSALYLCASSLAKNTEAFFGQGTRLTVV.

On this clonotype: This clone may be a read error of a much larger clone one base away. V usage is TRBV5-1 and J usage is TRBJ2-7; weak D call: TRBD2 (5 bases). There are 13 residues in the CDR3. The germline gives CDR1 SGHRS, CDR2 YFSETQ. CDR3 bases: TGCGCCAGCAGCTTGGACCAGTACAATGAGCGGTTCTTC. It specifies CASSLDQYNERFF.

This clonotype was counted between two and nine times. V is TRBV6-1 and J is TRBJ1-2, with 9 bases lining up with TRBD1. The CDR3 has 18 amino acids. The trim removed 0 bases at V and 7 bases at J, leaving 15 bases unmatched. From germline, CDR1 is MNHNS and CDR2 SASEGT. The CDR3 is CASSEADRTGDSMGGYTF. Written as DNA, the CDR3 is TGTGCCAGCAGTGAAGCGGACCGGACAGGGGACTCCATGGGTGGCTACACCTTC.

CDR3 coding DNA: TGTGCCAGCACTACTCGCCGCGGCCACGGGGGGGTTTTCTTT. This translates into CASTTRRGHGGVFF. This chain joins TRBV12-3 or TRBV12-4 and TRBJ1-1; tentative D call: TRBD1 (5 bases). V was trimmed by 7 bases and J by 13 bases, leaving 25 bases between them. There are 14 residues in the CDR3.

A few counts support this clonotype. This rearrangement joins TRBV5-6 to TRBJ2-1, with D hard to call. This CDR3 comprises 15 residues. Germline V gene sequence: CDR1 SGHDT, CDR2 YYEEEE. V shed 4 bases and J shed 0 bases, with 11 bases lying between them. The CDR3, as DNA: TGTGCCAGCAGCAGGAACTCCCACTCCTACAATGAGCAGTTCTTC. It yields the protein CASSRNSHSYNEQFF.

The sample holds a few counts of this clonotype. This chain uses TRBV20-1 with TRBJ1-4; the D is unclear. This CDR3 comprises 14 residues. Trimming removed 3 bases at V and 4 bases at J, with 12 bases between. The germline V gene encodes CDR1 DFQATT and CDR2 SNEGSKA (reference sequence). The CDR3 DNA sequence: TGCAGTGCTAGCGAGGAAGGATTTAATGAAAAACTGTTTTTT. Translated: CSASEEGFNEKLFF.